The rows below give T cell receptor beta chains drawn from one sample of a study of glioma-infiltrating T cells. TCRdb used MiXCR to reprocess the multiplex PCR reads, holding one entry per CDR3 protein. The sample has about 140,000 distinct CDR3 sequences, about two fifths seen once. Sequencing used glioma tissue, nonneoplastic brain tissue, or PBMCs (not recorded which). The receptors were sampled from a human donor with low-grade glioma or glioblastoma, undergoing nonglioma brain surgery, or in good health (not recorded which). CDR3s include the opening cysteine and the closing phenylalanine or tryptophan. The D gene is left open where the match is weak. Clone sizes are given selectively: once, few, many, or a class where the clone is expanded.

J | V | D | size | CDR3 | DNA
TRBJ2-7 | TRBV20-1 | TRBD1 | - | CSANGKRDRAYEQYF | TGCAGTGCTAATGGGAAACGGGACAGGGCCTACGAGCAGTACTTC
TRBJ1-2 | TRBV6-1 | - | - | CASSTGHRLGYTF | TGTGCCAGCAGTACGGGACACCGCTTAGGCTACACCTTC
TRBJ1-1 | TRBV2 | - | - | CASSPVTQISEAFF | TGTGCCAGCAGTCCCGTGACACAAATATCGGAAGCTTTCTTT
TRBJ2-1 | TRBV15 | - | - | CATSRERPRVGSGSSYNEQFF | TGTGCCACCAGCAGAGAGCGGCCCCGCGTCGGTAGCGGAAGCTCCTACAATGAGCAGTTCTTC
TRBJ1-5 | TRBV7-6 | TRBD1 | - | CASTLHPPGTGGFQPQHF | TGTGCCAGCACACTCCACCCACCCGGGACAGGGGGTTTTCAGCCCCAGCATTTT
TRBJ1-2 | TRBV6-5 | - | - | CASSYLTAVDGYTF | TGTGCCAGCAGTTACTTGACGGCAGTAGATGGCTACACCTTC
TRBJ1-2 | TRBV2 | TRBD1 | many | CASSGQGAGGYTF | TGTGCCAGCAGTGGACAGGGGGCTGGTGGCTACACCTTC
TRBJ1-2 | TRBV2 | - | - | CASRLGQPYGYTF | TGTGCCAGCAGATTAGGACAACCCTATGGCTACACCTTC
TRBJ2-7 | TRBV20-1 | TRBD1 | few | CSAATGTGFYEQYF | TGCAGTGCTGCCACCGGGACAGGGTTCTACGAGCAGTACTTC
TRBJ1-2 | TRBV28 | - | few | CASSFIPANYGYTF | TGTGCCAGCAGTTTTATCCCGGCTAACTATGGCTACACCTTC
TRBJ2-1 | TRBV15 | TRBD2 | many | CATSIRTSGYNEQFF | TGTGCCACCAGCATTAGGACTAGCGGATACAATGAGCAGTTCTTC
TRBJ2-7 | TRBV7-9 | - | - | CASSLVGGLDEQYF | TGTGCCAGCAGCTTAGTGGGCGGGCTCGACGAGCAGTACTTC
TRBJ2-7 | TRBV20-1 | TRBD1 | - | CSASDRDREQYF | TGCAGTGCTAGCGACAGGGATCGCGAGCAGTACTTC
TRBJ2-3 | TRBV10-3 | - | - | CAISGTGGYTQYF | TGTGCCATCTCCGGGACTGGGGGATATACGCAGTATTTT
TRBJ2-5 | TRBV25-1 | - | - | CASSEYSRDDQETQYF | TGTGCCAGCAGTGAATATTCCAGGGACGATCAAGAGACCCAGTACTTC
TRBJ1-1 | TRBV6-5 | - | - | CVSSYWQAGNTEAFF | TGTGTCAGCAGTTACTGGCAGGCCGGGAACACTGAAGCTTTCTTT
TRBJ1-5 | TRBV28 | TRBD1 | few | CASSPDRESQPQHF | TGTGCCAGCAGTCCCGACAGGGAAAGTCAGCCCCAGCATTTT
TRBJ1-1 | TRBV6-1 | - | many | CASSTLNTEAFF | TGTGCCAGCAGCACACTGAACACTGAAGCTTTCTTT
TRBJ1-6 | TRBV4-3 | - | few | CASSQEGYNSPLHF | TGCGCCAGCAGCCAAGAGGGTTATAATTCACCCCTCCACTTT
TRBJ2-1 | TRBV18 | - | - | CASSPPSARSYNEQFF | TGTGCCAGCTCACCCCCCTCAGCGCGTTCCTACAATGAGCAGTTCTTC
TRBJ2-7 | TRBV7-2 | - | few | CASSFSRGPSHEQYF | TGTGCCAGCAGCTTCTCTAGGGGTCCCTCTCACGAGCAGTACTTC
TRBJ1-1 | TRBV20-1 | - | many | CSASRGNTEAFF | TGCAGTGCTAGCAGGGGTAACACTGAAGCTTTCTTT
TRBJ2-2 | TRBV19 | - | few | CATREQGSFGELFF | TGTGCCACTCGGGAGCAGGGGAGCTTTGGGGAGCTGTTTTTT
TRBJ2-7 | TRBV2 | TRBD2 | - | CASSLAGPLHEQYF | TGTGCCAGCTCACTAGCGGGCCCCCTCCACGAGCAGTACTTC
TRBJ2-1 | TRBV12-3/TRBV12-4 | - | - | CASSFRSDEQFF | TGTGCCAGCAGTTTTAGGAGCGATGAGCAGTTCTTC
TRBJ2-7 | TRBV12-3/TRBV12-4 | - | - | CASSFTGYYEQYF | TGTGCCAGCAGTTTTACAGGGTACTACGAGCAGTACTTC
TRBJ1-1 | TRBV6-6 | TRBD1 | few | CASSYSPTGTEAFF | TGTGCCAGCAGTTACAGCCCGACAGGGACTGAAGCTTTCTTT
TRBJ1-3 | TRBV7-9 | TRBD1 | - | CASIGKTGTGENTIYF | TGTGCCAGCATCGGAAAAACCGGGACAGGGGAGAACACCATATATTTT
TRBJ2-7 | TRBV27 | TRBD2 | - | CASSPGTSGSNEEYF | TGTGCCAGCAGTCCCGGGACTAGCGGGAGTAACGAGGAGTACTTC
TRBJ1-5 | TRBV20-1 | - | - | CSASGAVNQPQHF | TGCAGTGCTAGTGGTGCAGTCAATCAGCCCCAGCATTTT
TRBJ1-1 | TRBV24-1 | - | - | CATAGWAREAFF | TGTGCCACCGCCGGGTGGGCACGTGAAGCTTTCTTT
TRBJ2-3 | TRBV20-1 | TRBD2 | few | CSAKGLAGRGDTQYF | TGCAGTGCTAAGGGACTAGCGGGGAGGGGAGATACGCAGTATTTT
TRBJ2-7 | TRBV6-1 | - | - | CASRGGAAYEQYF | TGTGCCAGCAGGGGGGGGGCCGCCTACGAGCAGTACTTC
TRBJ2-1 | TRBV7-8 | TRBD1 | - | CASSLPRGTGGRNEQFF | TGTGCCAGCAGCCTCCCCCGAGGGACAGGGGGCCGTAATGAGCAGTTCTTC
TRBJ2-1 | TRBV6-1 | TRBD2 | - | CASLGPTSGRAHEQFF | TGTGCCAGCCTTGGGCCCACTAGCGGGAGGGCCCATGAGCAGTTCTTC
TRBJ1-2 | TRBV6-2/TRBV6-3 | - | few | CASSYSDTGYYGYTF | TGTGCCAGCAGTTACTCGGACACAGGCTACTATGGCTACACCTTC
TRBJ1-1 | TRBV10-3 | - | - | CATTSGDNTEAFF | TGTGCCACAACATCTGGTGACAACACTGAGGCTTTCTTT